Below are 3 T cell receptor beta chains sequenced from a single sample in a study of identical twins. MiXCR was run by TCRdb on the 5' RACE reads, yielding one entry per CDR3 protein. The sample holds roughly 700,000 distinct CDR3 sequences, 8.6% seen once. Another study also made use of these data, one on yellow fever vaccine responses in identical twins.

The sequencing input was PBMCs. Every receptor here comes from a woman younger than 30 in good health.

This clonotype was seen many times. The rearrangement joins TRBV12-3 or TRBV12-4 to TRBJ2-2; D is unclear. CDR3 size: 13 residues. Trimming left V 0 bases short and J 4 bases short, with 3 bases between. The CDR3 nucleotides are TGTGCCAGCAGTTTAGCGGTCACCGGGGAGCTGTTTTTT. It codes for CASSLAVTGELFF.

The chain has TRBV20-1 and TRBJ2-7; D may be TRBD2 (6 bases). Per germline, CDR1 DFQATT and CDR2 SNEGSKA (reference sequence). The CDR3 has 12 amino acids. Trimming pared 3 bases from V and 4 bases from J, leaving 10 bases between. CDR3 in DNA: TGCAGTGCTAGCGGGAGCCCTTACGAGCAGTACTTC. It yields the protein CSASGSPYEQYF.

The V gene is TRBV6-1, the J gene TRBJ2-1; D is perhaps TRBD2 (6 bases). The germline CDR1 and CDR2 sequences are MNHNS and SASEGT. This CDR3 contains 14 residues. Trimming pared 5 bases from V and 2 bases from J, leaving 10 bases between. The CDR3 nucleotides are TGTGCCAGCAGTCCTAGCGAGACCTACAATGAGCAGTTCTTC. Encoded protein: CASSPSETYNEQFF.